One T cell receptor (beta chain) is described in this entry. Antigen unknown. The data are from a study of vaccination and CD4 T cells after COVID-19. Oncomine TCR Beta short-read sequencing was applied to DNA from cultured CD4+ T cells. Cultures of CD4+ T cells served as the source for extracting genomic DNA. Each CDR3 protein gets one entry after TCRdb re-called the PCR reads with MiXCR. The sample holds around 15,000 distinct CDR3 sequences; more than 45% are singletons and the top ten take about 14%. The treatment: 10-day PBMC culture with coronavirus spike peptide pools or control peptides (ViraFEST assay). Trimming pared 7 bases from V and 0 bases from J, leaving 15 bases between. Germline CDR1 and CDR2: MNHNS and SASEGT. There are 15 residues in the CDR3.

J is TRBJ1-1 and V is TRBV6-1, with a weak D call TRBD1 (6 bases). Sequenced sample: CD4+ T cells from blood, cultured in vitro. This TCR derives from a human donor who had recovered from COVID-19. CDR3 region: CASKQDRSMNTEAFF. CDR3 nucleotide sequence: TGTGCCAGCAAACAAGACAGGTCGATGAACACTGAAGCTTTCTTT.